A selection of T cell receptor beta chains follows, all from one sample in a study of identical twins. TCRdb used MiXCR to reprocess the 5' RACE reads, holding one entry per CDR3 protein. The sample holds 600,000 to 800,000 distinct CDR3 sequences, 21% seen once. The sample also formed part of further work on T cells expressing NK-cell markers.

Material: PBMCs. These receptor sequences come from a woman aged 18-30 years in good health. CDR3s leave out the opening cysteine and the closing phenylalanine or tryptophan. Size is stated for part of the rows, as once, few or many counts, or as a class when the clone is expanded.

abundance: few; v_gene: TRBV9; j_gene: TRBJ1-6; CDR3aa: ASSIGQGGGSPLH
abundance: few; v_gene: TRBV29-1; j_gene: TRBJ2-2; CDR3aa: SYRDKGIDTGELF
abundance: few; v_gene: TRBV20-1; j_gene: TRBJ1-2; CDR3aa: SASSGDDYGYT
abundance: -; v_gene: TRBV12-3/TRBV12-4; j_gene: TRBJ2-7; CDR3aa: ATRPRDSSYEQY
abundance: -; v_gene: TRBV20-1; j_gene: TRBJ2-7; CDR3aa: SASSHRQGSYEQY
abundance: many; v_gene: TRBV12-3/TRBV12-4; j_gene: TRBJ2-4; CDR3aa: ASSSDRLAKNIQY
abundance: -; v_gene: TRBV12-3/TRBV12-4; j_gene: TRBJ2-1; CDR3aa: ASSLAPTSGGAGYNEQF
abundance: -; v_gene: TRBV11-2; j_gene: TRBJ2-7; CDR3aa: ASSPQHGLAGYEQY
abundance: few; v_gene: TRBV4-3; j_gene: TRBJ2-6; CDR3aa: ASSPGQSGANVLT
abundance: few; v_gene: TRBV20-1; j_gene: TRBJ1-2; CDR3aa: SARGGQGSYGYT
abundance: many; v_gene: TRBV20-1; j_gene: TRBJ2-1; CDR3aa: SARDRTGGSFPNEQF
abundance: few; v_gene: TRBV5-1; j_gene: TRBJ2-6; CDR3aa: ASSWATGDSGANVLT
abundance: -; v_gene: TRBV18; j_gene: TRBJ2-7; CDR3aa: ASSPTGTGGFYEQY
abundance: -; v_gene: TRBV10-3; j_gene: TRBJ2-3; CDR3aa: AISESGGGTDTQY
abundance: few; v_gene: TRBV6-5; j_gene: TRBJ1-2; CDR3aa: ASSYQDRSYGYT
abundance: few; v_gene: TRBV20-1; j_gene: TRBJ2-7; CDR3aa: SATDRDYEQY
abundance: -; v_gene: TRBV5-6; j_gene: TRBJ2-1; CDR3aa: ASSPPRASGRYEQF
abundance: few; v_gene: TRBV30; j_gene: TRBJ2-1; CDR3aa: AMLDRDPNEQF
abundance: -; v_gene: TRBV3-1; j_gene: TRBJ2-7; CDR3aa: ASSKFPRARPNEQY
abundance: few; v_gene: TRBV12-3/TRBV12-4; j_gene: TRBJ2-2; CDR3aa: ASSYSANTGELF
abundance: once; v_gene: TRBV3-1; j_gene: TRBJ2-7; CDR3aa: ASSPPGLGGFSYEQY
abundance: -; v_gene: TRBV6-5; j_gene: TRBJ2-7; CDR3aa: ASSYPQRREQY
abundance: -; v_gene: TRBV6-1; j_gene: TRBJ2-7; CDR3aa: ATLKAGGSYEQY
abundance: -; v_gene: TRBV6-1; j_gene: TRBJ2-6; CDR3aa: ASSQIAVPGANVLT
abundance: -; v_gene: TRBV29-1; j_gene: TRBJ2-2; CDR3aa: SVEDPRAITGELF
abundance: -; v_gene: TRBV6-1; j_gene: TRBJ2-7; CDR3aa: ASIKSIGAEQY
abundance: -; v_gene: TRBV20-1; j_gene: TRBJ2-1; CDR3aa: SARGRTSGSGQF
abundance: -; v_gene: TRBV5-1; j_gene: TRBJ2-1; CDR3aa: ASRRGSEYYNEQF
abundance: -; v_gene: TRBV7-9; j_gene: TRBJ1-1; CDR3aa: ASSWDRMAF
abundance: few; v_gene: TRBV5-1; j_gene: TRBJ2-7; CDR3aa: ASSLVVGNYEQY